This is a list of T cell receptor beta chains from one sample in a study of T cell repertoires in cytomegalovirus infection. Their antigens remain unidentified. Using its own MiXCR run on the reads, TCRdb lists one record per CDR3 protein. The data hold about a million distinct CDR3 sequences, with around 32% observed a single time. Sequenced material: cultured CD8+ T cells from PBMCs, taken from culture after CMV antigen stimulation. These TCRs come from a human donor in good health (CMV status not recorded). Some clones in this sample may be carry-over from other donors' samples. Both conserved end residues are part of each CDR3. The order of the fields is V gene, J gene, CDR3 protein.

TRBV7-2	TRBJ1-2	CASSLGNNMVFLWSYTF
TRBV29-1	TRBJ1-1	CSVEKEAFTLINEAFF
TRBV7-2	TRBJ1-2	CASSPRDSLIGYGYTF
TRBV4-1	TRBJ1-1	CASSQEGAGGMNTEAFF
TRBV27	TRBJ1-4	CASSLLRDRGDEKLFF
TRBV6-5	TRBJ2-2	CASSYSSRAKLRTGELFF
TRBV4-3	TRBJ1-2	CASSQDTAVPNYGYTF
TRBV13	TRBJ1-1	CASSGEGDTEAFF
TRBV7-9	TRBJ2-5	CASSLALGLLVQETQYF
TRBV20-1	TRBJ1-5	CSAIGGYSNQPQHF
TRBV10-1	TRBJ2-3	CASSESGSITDTQYF
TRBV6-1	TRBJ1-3	CASNPGGSGNTIYF
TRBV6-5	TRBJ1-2	CASSYSAANYGYTF
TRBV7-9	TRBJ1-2	CASSSTGLYGYTF
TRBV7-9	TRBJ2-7	CASSLVLAAVYEQYF
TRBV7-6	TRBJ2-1	CASSLGLAGVDEQFF
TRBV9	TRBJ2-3	CASTSGGATTDTQYF
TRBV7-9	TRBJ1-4	CASSLPGRGATTNEKLFF
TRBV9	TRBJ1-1	CASSVGTGQNTEAFF
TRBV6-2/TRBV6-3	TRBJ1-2	CASSYSPVYGYTF
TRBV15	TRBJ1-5	CATSIGQSANQPQHF
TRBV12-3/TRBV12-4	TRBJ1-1	CASSFGQADTEAFF
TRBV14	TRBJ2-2	CASSQRPGENTGELFF
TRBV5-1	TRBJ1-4	CASSGDGKLFF
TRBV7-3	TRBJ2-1	CASSLTTVGTYNEQFF
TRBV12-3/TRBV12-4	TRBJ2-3	CASTLSGDFTDTQYF
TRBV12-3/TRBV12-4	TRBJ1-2	CASVRRDRGYGYTF